A selection of T cell receptor beta chains follows, all from one sample in a study of blood T cell repertoires in COVID-19. Here immunoSEQ multiplex PCR was the method, and the copy in TCRdb shows in-frame clones only, minus some. The data show about 55,000 clones, about four fifths seen once. The specimen was peripheral blood. The receptors come from a human donor in a cohort sampled during active or convalescent COVID-19. Each CDR3 is given with its conserved first and last residue. Each record gives: D gene, J gene, clone size, V gene, CDR3 DNA, CDR3 protein. A D gene is named only where the DNA matches it firmly. Where a row states a size, it is once, few, many or the class of an expanded clone; other rows omit it.

. TRBJ2-5 . TRBV11-3 TGTGCCAGCAGCTTAGGGCAGCAAGAGACCCAGTACTTC CASSLGQQETQYF
. TRBJ2-5 . TRBV4-1 TGCGCCAGCAGCCTCCTTATCCAAGAGACCCAGTACTTC CASSLLIQETQYF
. TRBJ1-3 once TRBV10-3 TGTGCCATCAGCTCCCGGGGAAACTCTGGAAACACCATATATTTT CAISSRGNSGNTIYF
. TRBJ1-2 . TRBV14 TGTGCCAGCAGCCAAGCTGGGAAGGGGGGCTACACCTTC CASSQAGKGGYTF
TRBD1 TRBJ1-6 . TRBV3-1/TRBV3-2 TGTGCCAGCAGCCCCGGGACAGGGTCTTCACCCCTCCACTTT CASSPGTGSSPLHF
. TRBJ1-2 . TRBV4-2 TGTGCCAGCAGCCAGCTCCCAGGGGAGTACGGCTACACCTTC CASSQLPGEYGYTF
. TRBJ1-2 . TRBV4-3 TGCGCCAGCAGCCAAGAAGGACGGGGTGGCTACACCTTC CASSQEGRGGYTF
TRBD1 TRBJ1-4 . TRBV19 TGTGCCAGCGGACAGGTCGGATGGGCTAATGAAAAACTGTTTTTT CASGQVGWANEKLFF
TRBD1 TRBJ1-4 . TRBV2 TGTGCCAGCAGGGCTTCCTACAGGGGAACAAATGAAAAACTGTTTTTT CASRASYRGTNEKLFF
TRBD1 TRBJ1-2 . TRBV11-2 TGTGCCAGCAGCGGTATTTCAGGGGGCCCCTTCTATGGCTACACCTTC CASSGISGGPFYGYTF
. TRBJ1-2 . TRBV7-9 TGTGCCAGCAGCTTAGTTACGGGTCCGGTTCTCTGGATCTTC CASSLVTGPVLWIF
. TRBJ1-2 few TRBV15 TGTGCCACCAGCAGAGATTACAGGGAAAACTACACCTTC CATSRDYRENYTF
. TRBJ1-1 . TRBV15 TGTGCCACCAGCAGTCTTAACTTGAACACTGAAGCTTTCTTT CATSSLNLNTEAFF
. TRBJ2-5 . TRBV29-1 TGCAGCGTTGGGTGGGGGGGCGGTAAGACCCAGTACTTC CSVGWGGGKTQYF
TRBD1 TRBJ2-3 . TRBV7-9 TGTGCCAGCAGGACCGGGACAGGGACAGATACGCAGTATTTT CASRTGTGTDTQYF
. TRBJ2-2 . TRBV25-1 TGTGCCAGCAGTGAATTCTTGCAGGGGAGGGACACCGGGGAGCTGTTTTTT CASSEFLQGRDTGELFF
. TRBJ1-1 once TRBV7-2 TGTGCCAGCAGCTTAATGGGGGCTGGGGACACTGAAGCTTTCTTT CASSLMGAGDTEAFF
TRBD2 TRBJ2-1 once TRBV7-2 TGTGCCAGCAGCCCTGGACTAGCGGGGGGGAGCTCCTACAATGAGCAGTTCTTC CASSPGLAGGSSYNEQFF
TRBD1 TRBJ2-5 . TRBV19 TGTGCCAGCCTCGGGACAGAACAAGAGACCCAGTACTTC CASLGTEQETQYF
TRBD1 TRBJ1-4 . TRBV6-5 TGTGCCAGCAGCTCCGGGACAGGGGAAGAAAAACTGTTTTTT CASSSGTGEEKLFF
. TRBJ2-7 . TRBV11-1 TGTGCCAGCAGCGGTTCCAGGCCCTACGAGCAGTACTTC CASSGSRPYEQYF
. TRBJ1-3 . TRBV9 TGTGCCAGCAGCGCTTCCGGGGGGGGAAGCTCTGGAAACACCATATATTTT CASSASGGGSSGNTIYF
TRBD2 TRBJ2-7 few TRBV6-5 TGTGCCAGCAGTCCCTCGTGGGGGGGACTATACGAGCAGTACTTC CASSPSWGGLYEQYF
. TRBJ2-7 . TRBV6-2/TRBV6-3 TGTGCCAGCAGTTACCAGGGGATTCCCTACGAGCAGTACTTC CASSYQGIPYEQYF
. TRBJ1-2 . TRBV15 TGTGCCACCAGCAGAGCACAGGGCTATGGCTACACCTTC CATSRAQGYGYTF
. TRBJ2-2 . TRBV11-1 TGTGCCAGCAGACTAGAAAGGACAGTGAACACCGGGGAGCTGTTTTTT CASRLERTVNTGELFF
TRBD1 TRBJ1-2 . TRBV9 TGTGCCAGCAGCGTAGGCCAAGGGGGCATCGGGGACTATGGCTACACCTTC CASSVGQGGIGDYGYTF
TRBD1 TRBJ2-7 few TRBV6-2/TRBV6-3 TGTGCCAGCAGTTACGATCCGGACAGGGTCTCCGAGCAGTACTTC CASSYDPDRVSEQYF
. TRBJ2-2 few TRBV29-1 TGCAGCGTTGAAGATCTGGAGGTAAACACCGGGGAGCTGTTTTTT CSVEDLEVNTGELFF
. TRBJ2-2 . TRBV6-2/TRBV6-3 TGTGCCAGCAGCACCGGACGGGCGGGGTACACCGGGGAGCTGTTTTTT CASSTGRAGYTGELFF
TRBD1 TRBJ2-7 few TRBV20-1 TGCAGTGCTAGTGTAGTGGGACAGGCCACCTACGAGCAGTACTTC CSASVVGQATYEQYF
TRBD1 TRBJ1-5 once TRBV19 TGTGCCAGTAGGCCTTCACAGGGGCTGGGACAGCCCCAGCATTTT CASRPSQGLGQPQHF
. TRBJ1-5 . TRBV30 TGTGCCTGGAGTGCGGGAGGCAATCAGCCCCAGCATTTT CAWSAGGNQPQHF
. TRBJ1-4 . TRBV28 TGTGCCAGCAGCCCGGGGGGCAGCAGGAAAGAAAAACTGTTTTTT CASSPGGSRKEKLFF
. TRBJ1-2 . TRBV6-1 TGTGCCAGCAGTGACCTCCCCGGGGATGGCTACACCTTC CASSDLPGDGYTF
TRBD1 TRBJ1-2 . TRBV7-2 TGTGCCAGCAGCTCACTACAGGGGGACTATGGCTACACCTTC CASSSLQGDYGYTF
TRBD1 TRBJ2-2 once TRBV11-2 TGTGCCAGCAGCCGGATCGGGGACAGGGGGGTGTGGGAGCTGTTTTTT CASSRIGDRGVWELFF
TRBD1 TRBJ2-7 once TRBV11-1 TGTGCCAGCAGCCCGACAGGGTTTATCTACGAGCAGTACTTC CASSPTGFIYEQYF
. TRBJ1-5 . TRBV19 TGTGCCAGTAGTATAGATCTATCCCAGGCCTACAATCAGCCCCAGCATTTT CASSIDLSQAYNQPQHF
TRBD1 TRBJ2-7 . TRBV6-2/TRBV6-3 TGTGCCAGCAGTTCGGCCGGGACAGGGGCCTACGAGCAGTACTTC CASSSAGTGAYEQYF
TRBD1 TRBJ2-3 . TRBV9 TGTGCCAGCAGCCCCTGGACAGGGGGCTCGACAGATACGCAGTATTTT CASSPWTGGSTDTQYF
. TRBJ1-1 . TRBV6-5 TGTGCCAGCAGTTACTCGAGAGGGGGAAGAACTGAAGCTTTCTTT CASSYSRGGRTEAFF
TRBD1 TRBJ1-5 . TRBV11-2 TGTGCCAGCAGCTTAGGCACGGGACAGAGCAATCAGCCCCAGCATTTT CASSLGTGQSNQPQHF
. TRBJ1-6 . TRBV19 TGTGCCAGTCGGGACACTTATAATTCACCCCTCCACTTT CASRDTYNSPLHF
TRBD1 TRBJ1-2 few TRBV7-9 TGTGCCAGCAGCTTAGCGGTTGGACAGGGGGAAGGCTACACCTTC CASSLAVGQGEGYTF
. TRBJ2-1 . TRBV5-8 TGTGCCAGCAGCTTGCGGGTGAGCTCCTACAATGAGCAGTTCTTC CASSLRVSSYNEQFF
TRBD2 TRBJ2-7 few TRBV19 TGTGCCAGTAGTACGACTAGCGGGGGAGACTCCTACGAGCAGTACTTC CASSTTSGGDSYEQYF
TRBD1 TRBJ1-6 . TRBV13 TGTGCCAGCAGCACCCGGACAGGGTCCTATAATTCACCCCTCCACTTT CASSTRTGSYNSPLHF
TRBD2 TRBJ2-7 . TRBV6-2/TRBV6-3 TGTGCCAGCAGTCCCGGGGGGTACTCCGACGAGCAGTACTTC CASSPGGYSDEQYF
. TRBJ1-4 . TRBV19 TGTGCCAGTAGTACCACAACTAATGAAAAACTGTTTTTT CASSTTTNEKLFF
. TRBJ1-2 few TRBV19 TGTGCCAGTAGGGGGGCCAGGGTTGAATATGGCTACACCTTC CASRGARVEYGYTF
. TRBJ1-2 once TRBV12-5 TGTGCTAGTGGCCTTACGGGAGCTAGCTATGGCTACACCTTC CASGLTGASYGYTF
. TRBJ2-2 . TRBV9 TGTGCCAGCAGGGCGGACAGATCCACCGGGGAGCTGTTTTTT CASRADRSTGELFF